This TCR beta chain was profiled in a study of blood T cell repertoires in COVID-19. CDR1 is SQVTM and CDR2 is ANQGSEA in the germline V gene. The CDR3 contains 9 residues. This clone was recorded a few times. Clones were sequenced by immunoSEQ multiplex PCR, and TCRdb holds only the in-frame ones, with some missing. This table has approximately 210,000 clones, more than 70% appearing once. The gene calls are TRBV29-1 and TRBJ1-1; D is unresolved. The sequencing sample was made of peripheral blood. The receptor's source is a human donor in a cohort sampled during active COVID-19. DNA for the CDR3: TGCGGCGCGGGCCGTGAAGCTTTCTTT. Amino acids: CGAGREAFF.